These 15 T cell receptor beta chains originate from one sample sequenced in a study of response to subunit inactivated influenza vaccine. MiXCR was run by TCRdb on the RT-PCR reads, yielding one entry per CDR3 protein. The sample contains roughly 670,000 distinct CDR3 sequences, 13% to 15% of which appear only once. The input for sequencing was PBMCs from blood, taken 14 to 15 days before vaccination. The receptors come from a man aged 45-65 years who received an inactivated influenza vaccine.

This clonotype was observed a handful of times. V gene TRBV5-1 combines with J gene TRBJ2-5, with D perhaps matching TRBD2 (6 bases). Per the germline V gene, CDR1 is SGHRS and CDR2 is YFSETQ. V lost 1 base, J lost 7 bases, and 26 bases lay in between. This CDR3 has 18 amino acids. The CDR3 spells CASSLTRSGSGPMGTQYF. CDR3 nucleotides: TGCGCCAGCAGCTTGACGCGTAGTGGTAGCGGTCCTATGGGGACCCAGTACTTC.

This rearrangement joins TRBV20-1 to TRBJ2-3; 9 bases agree with TRBD2. The germline V gene has CDR1 DFQATT and CDR2 SNEGSKA (reference sequence). V lost 0 bases, J lost 6 bases, and 7 bases stayed unmatched. This CDR3 has 15 amino acids. CDR3 bases: TGCAGTGCTAGAGATCGGCGGACTAGCGTTGATACGCAGTATTTT. Translation: CSARDRRTSVDTQYF.

The chain couples TRBV18 to TRBJ2-7; TRBD1 matches at 7 bases. The junction had 8 bases not matched to a gene; V was cut back by 2 bases and J by 10 bases. Germline-derived CDR1 and CDR2 are KGHSH and LQKENI. CDR3 length: 13 amino acids. CDR3 nucleotides: TGTGCCAGCTCACCAACAGGGGCCGCAACACAGTACTTC. Protein: CASSPTGAATQYF.

This clonotype was seen repeatedly, ten times or more. This chain links TRBV5-1 with TRBJ1-1; D is possibly TRBD1 (5 bases). The germline V gene encodes CDR1 SGHRS and CDR2 YFSETQ. CDR3 length: 14 amino acids. With 7 bases removed from V and 5 bases from J, the gap between germline ends came to 18 bases. The DNA of the CDR3 is TGCGCCAGCCGCCGGGGCGGGGTGGGGACTGAAGCTTTCTTT. As protein: CASRRGGVGTEAFF.

The CDR3 coding sequence is TGTGCCAGCAGCAAGGGCAGGGCCTCTTATGGCTACACCTTC. It is translated as CASSKGRASYGYTF. This chain joins TRBV6-2 or TRBV6-3 and TRBJ1-2, with TRBD1 as a possible D gene (5 bases). Trimming took off 6 bases at V and 5 bases at J, with 16 bases between the two ends. Germline V gene lookup returns CDR1 MNHEY and CDR2 SVGEGT. The CDR3 spans 14 residues.

This rearrangement joins TRBV20-1 to TRBJ1-1; tentatively, D is TRBD1 (6 bases). Trimming took off 5 bases at V and 0 bases at J, with 19 bases between the two ends. CDR3 size: 16 residues. From germline, CDR1 is DFQATT and CDR2 SNEGSKA (reference sequence). The CDR3 reads CSAFDRLRSLNTEAFF. The CDR3 coding sequence is TGCAGTGCTTTCGACAGGCTCAGGTCTTTGAACACTGAAGCTTTCTTT.

The rearrangement uses TRBV18 and TRBJ1-5; weak D call: TRBD1 (5 bases). The CDR3 consists of 15 residues. Looked up from germline, CDR1 is KGHSH and CDR2 is LQKENI. The V gene lost 0 bases and the J gene lost 2 bases, with 8 bases spanning the gap. The CDR3 bases are TGTGCCAGCTCACCACCGGGCAGGGGCAATCAGCCCCAGCATTTT. Protein product: CASSPPGRGNQPQHF.

J is TRBJ1-4 and V is TRBV3-1; the D is unclear. Germline CDR1 reads LGHDT; CDR2 reads YNNKEL (reference sequence). V was trimmed by 0 bases and J by 8 bases, leaving 13 bases between them. The CDR3 is 15 amino acids. CDR3 sequence reads: CASSQDTRRVEKLFF. The CDR3 bases are TGTGCCAGCAGCCAAGATACCAGGAGGGTAGAAAAACTGTTTTTT.

The genes are TRBV2 and TRBJ2-2; 7 bases agree with TRBD2. The germline CDR1 and CDR2 sequences are SNHLY and FYNNEI. The CDR3 loop spans 15 amino acids. The junction had 11 bases not matched to a gene; V was cut back by 11 bases and J by 2 bases. CDR3 protein: CASSRASGNTGELFF. The CDR3 DNA sequence: TGTGCCTCAAGCCGGGCTAGCGGAAACACCGGGGAGCTGTTTTTT.

The chain uses TRBV20-1 and TRBJ2-5; 7 bases line up with TRBD2. V lost 1 base, J lost 1 base, and 6 bases stayed unmatched. Germline V gene lookup returns CDR1 DFQATT and CDR2 SNEGSKA (reference sequence). This CDR3 is 15 amino acids long. In DNA form, the CDR3 reads TGCAGTGCTAGAGGACGGCGGGGGTTCCAAGAGACCCAGTACTTC. It specifies CSARGRRGFQETQYF.

The chain recombines TRBV5-4 with TRBJ1-2; D remains ambiguous. CDR3 length equals 14 residues. V lost 3 bases and J 3 bases, leaving 12 bases between the germline ends. Germline lookup yields CDR1 SGHNT and CDR2 YYREEE (reference sequence). CDR3 nucleotide sequence: TGTGCCAGCAGCTCCAGGAAGGGAGACTATGGCTACACCTTC. Translation: CASSSRKGDYGYTF.

This clonotype was recorded at least ten times. This rearrangement joins TRBV20-1 to TRBJ2-1; D remains ambiguous. The length of the CDR3 is 13 residues. Germline CDR1 and CDR2: DFQATT and SNEGSKA (reference sequence). Trimming took 3 bases from V and 10 from J, leaving 16 bases between them. The CDR3 coding sequence is TGCAGTGCTAGGGAAAAGATAAATCCGGAGCAGTTCTTC. Its protein is CSAREKINPEQFF.

This clonotype was seen a few times. This rearrangement joins TRBV15 to TRBJ2-2; 11 bases match TRBD1. Germline CDR1 reads LNHNV; CDR2 reads YYDKDF (reference sequence). V was clipped by 3 bases and J by 3 bases; unmatched bases: 3. The CDR3 runs to 16 residues. The CDR3 DNA sequence: TGTGCCACCAGCAGGGGACAGGGGGTCTACACCGGGGAGCTGTTTTTT. Its translation: CATSRGQGVYTGELFF.

V usage is TRBV3-1 and J usage is TRBJ2-3; 8 nucleotides align to TRBD2. The CDR3 totals 15 residues. Germline V gene sequence: CDR1 LGHDT, CDR2 YNNKEL (reference sequence). The V and J ends lost 0 bases and 7 bases, in that order; junction bases with no gene match: 6. The CDR3 protein is CASSQDYGGANTQYF. CDR3 in DNA: TGTGCCAGCAGCCAAGATTACGGGGGGGCCAATACGCAGTATTTT.

V is TRBV7-9 and J is TRBJ2-7; 9 bases fit TRBD1. The CDR3 length is 15 residues. CDR1 is SEHNR and CDR2 is FQNEAQ in the germline V gene (reference sequence). The V segment lost 5 bases and the J segment 1 base; nucleotides outside the gene matches: 6. The CDR3 loop is CASSPGTGLSYEQYF. The CDR3 bases are TGTGCCAGCAGCCCCGGGACAGGGTTATCCTACGAGCAGTACTTC.